These T cell receptor beta chains were read from a single sample in a study of blood T cell repertoires in COVID-19. Method: immunoSEQ multiplex PCR; TCRdb's copy keeps in-frame clones and lacks some. Among fewer than 120,000 clones listed, 70% to 90% were seen once. The specimen sequenced was peripheral blood. Receptors originate from a human donor in a cohort sampled during active COVID-19. Each CDR3 is given with its conserved first and last residue. A D gene is named only where the DNA matches it firmly.

J | V | length | D | CDR3
TRBJ1-2 | TRBV27 | 15 | . | CASSLSSDISYGYTF
TRBJ1-3 | TRBV7-2 | 16 | . | CASRQGRGEAGNTIYF
TRBJ2-1 | TRBV18 | 16 | . | CASSPSSGHSYNEQFF
TRBJ1-2 | TRBV4-2 | 14 | TRBD1 | CASSQIRDSNGYTF
TRBJ1-6 | TRBV2 | 14 | . | CASSDKGRNSPLHF
TRBJ2-2 | TRBV10-1 | 13 | TRBD1 | CASSGTGPGELFF
TRBJ2-3 | TRBV6-5 | 15 | . | CASSYSNRNTDTQYF
TRBJ1-3 | TRBV6-1 | 16 | TRBD1 | CASSERQGSSGNTIYF
TRBJ2-3 | TRBV24-1 | 18 | TRBD2 | CATSDPGLAGQSTDTQYF
TRBJ1-3 | TRBV19 | 14 | . | CASSRFDSGNTIYF
TRBJ2-7 | TRBV5-1 | 15 | TRBD1 | CASSLRDREMYEQYF
TRBJ2-2 | TRBV6-1 | 15 | TRBD2 | CASSEGTSPTGELFF